The TCR beta chain described here comes from a study of T-cell memory formation after mild COVID-19 (dated by TCRdb to the early 2020s). With respect to the entire study: TCR sequence clusters from the two donors were found to be largely donor specific. Longitudinal TCRalpha and TCRbeta repertoire sequencing tracked T-cell clones expanding and contracting after mild COVID-19 in a couple of donors. The cohort comprised two young, previously healthy adult volunteers, one female and one male. Results the study describes overall, beyond this receptor: Contracting CD4+ clones were located mainly in the CM and EM memory subsets, whereas CD8+ clones were found to be enriched in EMRA. SARS-CoV-2 specificity was not confirmed for the second-wave clones peaking on day 37. The study included only a couple of mild cases, and larger cohorts that include severe cases with pre-infection samples were judged to be necessary. From day 15 to 85, contracting clones showed balanced CD4/CD8 phenotypes, whereas a second wave of clones that expanded from day 15 to 37 leaned towards CD4+. Some responding clones were detected in pre-infection memory, suggesting pre-existing cross-reactive memory T cells joined the SARS-CoV-2 response.

Sequenced on an Illumina NovaSeq 6000. Using 5'RACE with constant-segment primers, TCRalpha and TCRbeta cDNA libraries were constructed, with sample barcodes and unique molecular identifiers added in the process. RNA was extracted from every sample with Trizol reagent. Libraries were amplified in two PCR steps, with a second sample barcode and Illumina TruSeq adapters added in the second step. Libraries were sequenced on an Illumina NovaSeq with 2 x 150 bp paired-end reads. The authors' analysis ran thus. With migec v1.2.7, reads were demultiplexed and then collapsed into UMI-guided consensus sequences. Using mixcr v2.1.11, UMI consensuses were aligned to TRA and TRB V and J templates and then assembled into clonotypes. A clonotype was counted as expanded or contracted only if both edgeR and NoisET called the change significant, with noise models trained on biological replicates. For edgeR calls, the cutoffs were a false discovery rate-adjusted p below 0.01 and a log2 fold-change threshold of 1. As an exploratory analysis of dynamics, max-normalized trajectories of the 1000 most abundant clonotypes were examined by PCA with hierarchical clustering. Separately sequenced CD4+ and CD8+ repertoires were used to assign the CD4 or CD8 phenotype of responding clones. The public reads were run again by TCRdb, first through fastp at Q25 and then through MiXCR, and only productive beta chains were kept. CDR3 protein duplicates are merged, each entry listing the most common genes and DNA. TCRdb's processing, not the study's, gives the V and J calls here. Within this sample are some 150,000 distinct CDR3 sequences, with 5.5% to 7% of them counted one time only. 2% to 2.5% of the sample goes to the ten largest clones.

Ficoll-Paque density gradient centrifugation was used to isolate PBMCs. V was cut back by 5 bases and J by 2 bases, leaving a gap of 10 bases between them. The CDR3 runs 15 amino acids, cysteine and phenylalanine included. The entry retains the CDR3 DNA only, 45 bases that are in frame from base 1. According to the germline V gene, CDR1 reads MNHEY and CDR2 reads SVGAGI. This clonotype was observed at least ten times. Its antigen is unknown. Base-call qualities are not available, and no considerably larger clone is one nucleotide away. The chain couples TRBV6-5 to TRBJ2-6; no D gene call is confident. Sequenced sample: PBMCs or a T cell subset sorted from them (not recorded which). This clonotype was sampled from an adult woman who had mild COVID-19 (a few samples of this study predate the infection). The sample titles of this study are shuffled in the database, so cell type and time point are left out; the donor was told from shared clones. The CDR3 protein sequence reads: CASSDGSAGANVLTF. The nucleotide sequence is TGTGCCAGCAGTGACGGGTCCGCTGGGGCCAACGTCCTGACTTTC.